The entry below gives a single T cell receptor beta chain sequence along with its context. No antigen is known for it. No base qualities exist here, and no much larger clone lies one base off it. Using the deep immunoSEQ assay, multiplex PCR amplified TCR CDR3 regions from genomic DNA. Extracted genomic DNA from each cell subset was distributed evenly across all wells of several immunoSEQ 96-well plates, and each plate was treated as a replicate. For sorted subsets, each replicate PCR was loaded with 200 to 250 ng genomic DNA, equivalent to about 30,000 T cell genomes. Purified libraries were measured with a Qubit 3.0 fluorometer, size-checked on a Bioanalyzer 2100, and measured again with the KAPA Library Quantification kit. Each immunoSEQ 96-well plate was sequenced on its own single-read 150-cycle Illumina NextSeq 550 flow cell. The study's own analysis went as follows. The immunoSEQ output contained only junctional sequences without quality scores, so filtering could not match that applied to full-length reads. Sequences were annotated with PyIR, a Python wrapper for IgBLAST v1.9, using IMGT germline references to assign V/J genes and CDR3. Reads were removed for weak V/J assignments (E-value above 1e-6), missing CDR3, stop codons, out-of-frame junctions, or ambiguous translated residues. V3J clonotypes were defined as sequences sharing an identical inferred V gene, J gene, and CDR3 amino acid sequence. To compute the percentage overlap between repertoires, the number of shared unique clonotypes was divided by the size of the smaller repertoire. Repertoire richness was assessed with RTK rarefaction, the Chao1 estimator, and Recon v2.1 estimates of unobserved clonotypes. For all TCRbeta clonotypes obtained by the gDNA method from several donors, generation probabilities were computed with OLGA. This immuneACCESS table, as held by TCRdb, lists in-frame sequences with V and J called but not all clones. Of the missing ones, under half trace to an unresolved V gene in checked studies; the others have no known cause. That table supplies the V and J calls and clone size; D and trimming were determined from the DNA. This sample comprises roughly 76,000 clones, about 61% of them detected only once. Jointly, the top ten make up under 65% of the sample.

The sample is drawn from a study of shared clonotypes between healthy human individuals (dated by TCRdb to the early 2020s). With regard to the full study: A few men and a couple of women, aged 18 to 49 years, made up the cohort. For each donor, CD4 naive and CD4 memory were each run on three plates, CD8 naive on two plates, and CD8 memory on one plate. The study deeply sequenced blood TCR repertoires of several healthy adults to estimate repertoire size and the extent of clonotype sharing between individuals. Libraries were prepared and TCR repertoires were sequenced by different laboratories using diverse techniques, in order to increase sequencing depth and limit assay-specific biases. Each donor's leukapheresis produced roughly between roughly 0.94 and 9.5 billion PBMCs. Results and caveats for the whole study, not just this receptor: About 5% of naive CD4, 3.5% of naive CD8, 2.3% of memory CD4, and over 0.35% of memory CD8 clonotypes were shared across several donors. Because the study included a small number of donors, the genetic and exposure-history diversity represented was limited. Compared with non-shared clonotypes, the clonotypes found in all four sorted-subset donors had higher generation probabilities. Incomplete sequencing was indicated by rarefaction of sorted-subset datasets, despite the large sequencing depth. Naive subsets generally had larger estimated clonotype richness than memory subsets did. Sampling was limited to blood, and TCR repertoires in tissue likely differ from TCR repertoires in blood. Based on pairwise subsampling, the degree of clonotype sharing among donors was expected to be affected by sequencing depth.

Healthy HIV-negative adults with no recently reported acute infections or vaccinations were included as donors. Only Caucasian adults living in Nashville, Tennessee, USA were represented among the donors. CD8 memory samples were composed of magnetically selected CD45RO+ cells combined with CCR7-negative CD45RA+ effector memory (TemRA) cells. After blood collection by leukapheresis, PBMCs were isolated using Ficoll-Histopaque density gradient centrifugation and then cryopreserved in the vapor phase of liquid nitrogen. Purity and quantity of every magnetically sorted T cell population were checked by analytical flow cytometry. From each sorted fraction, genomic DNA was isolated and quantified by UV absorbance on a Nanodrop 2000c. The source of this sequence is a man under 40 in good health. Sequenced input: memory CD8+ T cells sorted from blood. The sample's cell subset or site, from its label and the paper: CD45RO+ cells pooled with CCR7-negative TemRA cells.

In nucleotides, the sequence is TGTGCCAGCAGTTTACGGGGGGGCACTAACTATGGCTACACCTTC. Translated, it reads CASSLRGGTNYGYTF. Recombination connected TRBV27 to TRBJ1-2; TRBD1 is possibly the D segment (6 matching bases). The CDR3 goes from the cysteine to the phenylalanine over 15 residues. Only the CDR3 portion is preserved as DNA: 45 bases, with reading frame beginning at the first base. Trimming at the junction amounts to 2 bases on V and 0 bases on J, and the germline ends lie 10 bases apart. In the germline V gene (reference sequence), CDR1 corresponds to MNHEY and CDR2 to SMNVEV.